This entry lists 5 T cell receptor beta chains sequenced from one sample in a study of T cells after posttransplantation cyclophosphamide. The protocol was immunoSEQ multiplex PCR, while the TCRdb copy is restricted to in-frame clones and leaves out a portion. The data show 7,500 to 9,500 clones, approximately 92% seen once. Sequencing was carried out using memory CD4+ T cells sorted from PBMCs. These receptor sequences come from a woman aged 60-75 years in good health, CMV-negative, and a related stem cell transplant donor.

This clone was seen more than once but under ten times. This rearrangement joins TRBV11-2 to TRBJ2-1; 8 bases are shared with TRBD2. Losses at the gene ends were 4 bases for V and 7 bases for J; bases not matched to a gene: 9. The length of the CDR3 is 15 residues. The V gene's germline CDR1 is SGHAT and CDR2 FQNNGV. CDR3 residues: CASSSGTRGRNEQFF. The CDR3 DNA sequence: TGTGCCAGCAGCTCCGGGACTAGAGGGAGGAATGAGCAGTTCTTC.

The chain carries TRBV2 and TRBJ1-2; possibly TRBD1 for D (5 bases). Germline V gives CDR1 SNHLY, CDR2 FYNNEI. V lost 4 bases and J 4 bases, leaving 13 bases between the germline ends. The CDR3 has 14 residues. The CDR3 reads CASSGGGALYGYTF. The CDR3, as DNA: TGTGCCAGCAGTGGGGGAGGGGCTCTCTATGGCTACACCTTC.

This chain connects TRBV27 to TRBJ2-1; 8 bases are a match to TRBD2. J was trimmed by 2 bases and V by 6 bases; bases with no gene match: 6. This CDR3 is 15 amino acids long. Germline CDR1 and CDR2: MNHEY and SMNVEV (reference sequence). The CDR3 loop is CASRPGRGAYNEQFF. The DNA of the CDR3 is TGTGCCAGCAGACCTGGGCGGGGGGCCTACAATGAGCAGTTCTTC.

This rearrangement joins TRBV2 to TRBJ2-1; the D gene is possibly TRBD2 (6 bases). The CDR3 sequence is 16 residues long. Trimming cost V 0 bases and J 4 bases, with 13 bases left between them. In germline, CDR1 is SNHLY, CDR2 FYNNEI. CDR3 coding DNA: TGTGCCAGCAGTGAAGCGGGGGGACGGTTATACAATGAGCAGTTCTTC. It encodes CASSEAGGRLYNEQFF.

The chain couples TRBV30 to TRBJ1-4; D is ambiguous. Between the trimmed V and J ends, which lost 4 bases and 0 bases, there was a span of 12 bases. Germline lookup yields CDR1 GTSNPN and CDR2 SVGIG (reference sequence). This CDR3 region has 15 residues. CDR3 protein: CAWNPGVATNEKLFF. CDR3 nucleotides: TGTGCCTGGAACCCAGGCGTTGCAACTAATGAAAAACTGTTTTTT.